The 6 T cell receptor beta chains below all came from one sample that was sequenced in a study of pediatric ulcerative colitis. Profiling relied on immunoSEQ multiplex PCR, and the TCRdb table lists in-frame clones only, not all of them. Among 59,000 or so clones listed, about three quarters were seen once. The sample taken for sequencing was blood. These receptors all come from a boy between 10 and 17 years old with moderate ulcerative colitis.

The V call is TRBV13, the J call TRBJ2-2; possibly TRBD2 for D (6 bases). From germline, CDR1 is PRHDT and CDR2 FYEKMQ (reference sequence). This CDR3 has 16 residues. The V gene lost 5 bases and the J gene lost 1 base, with 14 bases spanning the gap. As DNA, the CDR3 is TGTGCCAGCAGCCGGAGGCGGGGATGGAACACCGGGGAGCTGTTTTTT. This translates into CASSRRRGWNTGELFF.

The table lists this clone with a few counts. This chain joins TRBV18 and TRBJ1-6; D is unresolved. This CDR3 is 15 amino acids long. The V and J ends lost 3 bases and 5 bases respectively, with 11 bases between them. Germline lookup yields CDR1 KGHSH and CDR2 LQKENI. CDR3 amino acids: CASSPQGMDNSPLHF. The CDR3 DNA sequence: TGTGCCAGCTCACCTCAAGGGATGGATAATTCACCCCTCCACTTT.

The chain joins TRBV30 to TRBJ2-5; D may be TRBD2 (6 bases). The germline gives CDR1 GTSNPN, CDR2 SVGIG (reference sequence). V gave up 0 bases and J gave up 5 bases, with 7 bases separating them. The CDR3 runs to 12 residues. The DNA for the CDR3 is TGTGCCTGGAGTGTACGGGGGGAGACCCAGTACTTC. Amino acid sequence: CAWSVRGETQYF.

The sample holds a few counts of this clone. The V call is TRBV15, the J call TRBJ1-5; no clear D. The CDR3 totals 16 residues. Germline CDR1 and CDR2: LNHNV and YYDKDF (reference sequence). Trimming took 0 bases from V and 5 from J, leaving 14 bases between them. CDR3 protein: CATSRDKTNGYQPQHF. The CDR3 DNA follows: TGTGCCACCAGCAGAGATAAAACGAACGGTTATCAGCCCCAGCATTTT.

The chain combines TRBV6-1 with TRBJ2-1; either TRBD1 or TRBD2 may supply D (5 bases each). Germline lookup yields CDR1 MNHNS and CDR2 SASEGT. The V end was cut by 2 bases, the J end by 10 bases, with 24 bases between. The CDR3 has 17 amino acids. DNA of the CDR3: TGTGCCAGCAGTGAATTAACAGGTTTAGCGCGTCAGAGCGAGCAGTTCTTC. Its translation is CASSELTGLARQSEQFF.

This clone was seen a single time. V gene TRBV19 combines with J gene TRBJ1-1, with D perhaps matching TRBD1 (5 bases). This CDR3 spans 19 amino acids. Germline CDR1 reads LNHDA; CDR2 reads SQIVND (reference sequence). Deletions cut 7 bases from V and 7 bases from J, with 34 bases between. The CDR3 loop reads CASTTFVGVSGVETFEAFF. In nucleotides, the CDR3 is TGTGCCAGTACCACTTTTGTAGGGGTGTCCGGTGTGGAGACGTTTGAAGCTTTCTTT.